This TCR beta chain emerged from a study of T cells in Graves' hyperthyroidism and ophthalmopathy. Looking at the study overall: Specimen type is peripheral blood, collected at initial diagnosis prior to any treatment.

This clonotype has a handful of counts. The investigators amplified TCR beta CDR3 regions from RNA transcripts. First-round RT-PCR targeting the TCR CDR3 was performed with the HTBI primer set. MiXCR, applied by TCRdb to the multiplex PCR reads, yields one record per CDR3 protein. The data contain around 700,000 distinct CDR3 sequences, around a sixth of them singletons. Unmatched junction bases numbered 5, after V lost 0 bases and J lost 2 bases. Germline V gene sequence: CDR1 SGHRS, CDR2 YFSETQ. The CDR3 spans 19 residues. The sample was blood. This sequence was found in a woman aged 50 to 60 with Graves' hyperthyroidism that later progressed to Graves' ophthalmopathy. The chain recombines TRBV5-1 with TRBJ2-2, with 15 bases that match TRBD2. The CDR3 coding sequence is TGCGCCAGCAGCTTGGGCCGGACTAGCGGGGGGGCCAACACCGGGGAGCTGTTTTTT. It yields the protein CASSLGRTSGGANTGELFF.